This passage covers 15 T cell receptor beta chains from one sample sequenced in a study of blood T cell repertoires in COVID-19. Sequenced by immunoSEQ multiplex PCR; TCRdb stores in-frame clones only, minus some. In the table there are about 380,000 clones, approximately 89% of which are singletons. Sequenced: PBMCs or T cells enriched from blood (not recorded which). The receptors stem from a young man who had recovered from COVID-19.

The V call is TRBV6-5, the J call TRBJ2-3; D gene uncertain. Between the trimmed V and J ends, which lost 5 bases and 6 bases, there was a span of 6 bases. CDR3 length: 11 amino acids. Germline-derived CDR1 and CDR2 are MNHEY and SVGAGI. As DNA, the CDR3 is TGTGCCAGCAGTAGACATGATACGCAGTATTTT. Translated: CASSRHDTQYF.

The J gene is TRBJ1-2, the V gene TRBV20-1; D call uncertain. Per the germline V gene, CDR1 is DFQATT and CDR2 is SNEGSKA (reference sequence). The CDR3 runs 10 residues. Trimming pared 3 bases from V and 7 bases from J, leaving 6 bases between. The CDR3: CSARAFGYTF. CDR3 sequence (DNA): TGCAGTGCTAGGGCTTTTGGCTACACCTTC.

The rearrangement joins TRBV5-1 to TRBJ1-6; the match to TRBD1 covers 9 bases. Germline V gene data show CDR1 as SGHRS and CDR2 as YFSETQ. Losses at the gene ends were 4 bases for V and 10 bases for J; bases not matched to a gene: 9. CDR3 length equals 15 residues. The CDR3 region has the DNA TGCGCCAGCAGCACGGAACAGGGGGCGCGATCACCCCTCCACTTT. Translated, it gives CASSTEQGARSPLHF.

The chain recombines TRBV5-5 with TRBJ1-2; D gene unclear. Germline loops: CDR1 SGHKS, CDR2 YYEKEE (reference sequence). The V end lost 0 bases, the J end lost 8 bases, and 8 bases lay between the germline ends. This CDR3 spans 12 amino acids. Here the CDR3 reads CASSLGSVGYTF. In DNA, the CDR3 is TGTGCCAGCAGCTTGGGGTCGGTAGGCTACACCTTC.

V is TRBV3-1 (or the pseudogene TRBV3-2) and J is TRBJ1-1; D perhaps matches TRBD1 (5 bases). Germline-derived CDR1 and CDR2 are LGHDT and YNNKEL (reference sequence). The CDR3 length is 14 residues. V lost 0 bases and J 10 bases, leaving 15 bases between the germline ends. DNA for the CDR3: TGTGCCAGCAGCCAAGATCAGGGTGGCGTAGGAGCTTTCTTT. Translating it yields CASSQDQGGVGAFF.

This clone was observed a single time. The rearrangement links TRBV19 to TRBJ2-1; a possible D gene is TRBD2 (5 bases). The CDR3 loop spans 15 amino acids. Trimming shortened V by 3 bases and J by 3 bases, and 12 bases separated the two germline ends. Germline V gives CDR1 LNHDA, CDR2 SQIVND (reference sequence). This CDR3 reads CASSIDRGRYNEQFF. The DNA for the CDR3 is TGTGCCAGTAGTATTGATCGGGGTCGCTACAATGAGCAGTTCTTC.

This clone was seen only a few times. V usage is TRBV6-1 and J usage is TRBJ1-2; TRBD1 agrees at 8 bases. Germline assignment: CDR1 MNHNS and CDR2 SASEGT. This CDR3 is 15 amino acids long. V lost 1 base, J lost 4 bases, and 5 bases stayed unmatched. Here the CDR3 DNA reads TGTGCCAGCAGTGAAGGCCTCCAGGGGGCCTATGGCTACACCTTC. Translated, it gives CASSEGLQGAYGYTF.

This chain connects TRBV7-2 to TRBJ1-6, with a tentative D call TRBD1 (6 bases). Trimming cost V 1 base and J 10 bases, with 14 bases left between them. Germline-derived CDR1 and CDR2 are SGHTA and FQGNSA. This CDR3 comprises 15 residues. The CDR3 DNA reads TGTGCCAGCAGCTTAGGTCAGGGGACTAAGTCACCCCTCCACTTT. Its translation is CASSLGQGTKSPLHF.

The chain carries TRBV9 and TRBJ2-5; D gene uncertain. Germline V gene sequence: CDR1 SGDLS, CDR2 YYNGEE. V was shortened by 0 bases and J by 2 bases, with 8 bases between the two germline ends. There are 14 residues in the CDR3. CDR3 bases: TGTGCCAGCAGCGTAGGGCATATACAAGAGACCCAGTACTTC. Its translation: CASSVGHIQETQYF. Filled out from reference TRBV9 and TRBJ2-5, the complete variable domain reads DSGVTQTPKHLITATGQRVTLRCSPRSGDLSVYWYQQSLDQGLQFLIQYYNGEERAKGNILERFSAQQFPDLHSELNLSSLELGDSALYFCASSVGHIQETQYFGPGTRLLVL.

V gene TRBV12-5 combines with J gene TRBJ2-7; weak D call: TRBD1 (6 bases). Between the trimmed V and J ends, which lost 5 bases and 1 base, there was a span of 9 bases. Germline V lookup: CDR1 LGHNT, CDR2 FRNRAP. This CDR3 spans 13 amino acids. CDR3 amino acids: CASGHDRSYEQYF. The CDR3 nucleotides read TGTGCTAGTGGTCACGACAGGTCCTACGAGCAGTACTTC.

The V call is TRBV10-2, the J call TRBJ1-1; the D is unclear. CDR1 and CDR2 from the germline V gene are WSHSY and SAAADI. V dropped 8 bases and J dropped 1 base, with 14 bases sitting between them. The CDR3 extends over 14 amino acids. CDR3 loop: CASLSRKENTEAFF. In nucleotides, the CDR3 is TGCGCCAGCTTGTCGCGGAAAGAGAACACTGAAGCTTTCTTT.

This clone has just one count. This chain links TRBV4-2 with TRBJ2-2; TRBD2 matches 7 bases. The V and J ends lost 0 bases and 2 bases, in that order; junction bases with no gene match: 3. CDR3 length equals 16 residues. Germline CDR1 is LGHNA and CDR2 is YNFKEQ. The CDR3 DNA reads TGTGCCAGCAGCCAAGAAGGCGGGGGAAACACCGGGGAGCTGTTTTTT. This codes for CASSQEGGGNTGELFF.

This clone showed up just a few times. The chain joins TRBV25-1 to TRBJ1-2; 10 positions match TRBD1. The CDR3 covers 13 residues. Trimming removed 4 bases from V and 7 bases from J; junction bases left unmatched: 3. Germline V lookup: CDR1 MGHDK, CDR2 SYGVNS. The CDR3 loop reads CASSGGTGAGYTF. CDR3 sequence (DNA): TGTGCCAGCAGTGGCGGGACAGGGGCTGGCTACACCTTC.

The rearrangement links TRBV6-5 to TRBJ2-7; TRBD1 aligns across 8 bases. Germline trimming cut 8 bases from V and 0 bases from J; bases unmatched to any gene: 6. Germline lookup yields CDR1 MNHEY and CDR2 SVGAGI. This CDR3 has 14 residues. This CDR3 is CASGLDRASYEQYF. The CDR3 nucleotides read TGTGCCAGCGGTTTGGACAGGGCCTCCTACGAGCAGTACTTC.

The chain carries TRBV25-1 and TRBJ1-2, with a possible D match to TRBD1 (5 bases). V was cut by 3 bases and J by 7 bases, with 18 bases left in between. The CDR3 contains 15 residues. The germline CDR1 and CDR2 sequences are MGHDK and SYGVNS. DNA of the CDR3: TGTGCCAGCAGTGATTTCTTGCGGGGCAGAGGTGGCTACACCTTC. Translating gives CASSDFLRGRGGYTF.